These 9 T cell receptor beta chains were sequenced from one sample in a study of cytomegalovirus exposure and HLA in healthy donors. Vbeta (60) and Jbeta (13) primers were used in the PCR. The protocol was immunoSEQ multiplex PCR, while the TCRdb copy is restricted to in-frame clones and leaves out a portion. The sample consists of some 160,000 clones, 77% of them appearing once. The sequenced sample consisted of PBMCs. Receptors were obtained from a young woman in good health and CMV-seronegative.

V and J are TRBV27 and TRBJ2-7; 9 nucleotides match TRBD2. J was trimmed by 1 base and V by 5 bases; bases with no gene match: 9. The CDR3 is 16 amino acids. Looked up from germline, CDR1 is MNHEY and CDR2 is SMNVEV (reference sequence). CDR3 DNA: TGTGCCAGCAGTGGCCTCGGCCTAGCGGGGTCCTACGAGCAGTACTTC. It specifies CASSGLGLAGSYEQYF.

V usage is TRBV7-9 and J usage is TRBJ2-7, with 7 bases fitting TRBD1. V lost 6 bases and J lost 1; bases outside the gene matches: 9. The germline V gene encodes CDR1 SEHNR and CDR2 FQNEAQ (reference sequence). The CDR3 extends over 15 amino acids. The CDR3 reads CASSSRGSSSYEQYF. In DNA, the CDR3 is TGTGCCAGCAGTTCCAGGGGGAGTTCGTCCTACGAGCAGTACTTC.

This chain uses TRBV2 with TRBJ2-3, with 10 bases lining up with TRBD2. The germline gives CDR1 SNHLY, CDR2 FYNNEI. CDR3 length: 15 amino acids. The V gene end was trimmed by 6 bases and the J gene end by 4 bases; junction bases not matched to a gene: 7. The CDR3, as DNA: TGTGCCAGCAGGCGGACTAGCGGAGCTGCAGATACGCAGTATTTT. The encoded protein is CASRRTSGAADTQYF.

This clone was seen just once. The gene calls are TRBV27 and TRBJ2-7, with 8 bases fitting TRBD1. Germline loops: CDR1 MNHEY, CDR2 SMNVEV (reference sequence). J gave up 1 base and V 3 bases, and 2 bases lay outside the gene matches. The CDR3 is 14 residues long. The CDR3 loop reads CASSLTGVSYEQYF. The CDR3 nucleotides read TGTGCCAGCAGTTTGACAGGGGTGTCCTACGAGCAGTACTTC.

This clone was found once. V is TRBV19 and J is TRBJ1-1; D is perhaps TRBD1 (6 bases). The CDR3 sequence is 14 residues long. Germline CDR1 is LNHDA and CDR2 is SQIVND (reference sequence). Trimming removed 7 bases from V and 1 base from J, with 13 bases in between. DNA for the CDR3: TGTGCCAGTAACTTGGGGGCAGGGAACACTGAAGCTTTCTTT. Amino acids: CASNLGAGNTEAFF.

V and J are TRBV9 and TRBJ2-7; D is unresolved. The germline gives CDR1 SGDLS, CDR2 YYNGEE. CDR3 length: 13 residues. The V end was cut by 0 bases, the J end by 5 bases, with 9 bases between. CDR3 sequence: CASSVGSSDEQYF. CDR3 bases: TGTGCCAGCAGCGTAGGGTCGTCGGACGAGCAGTACTTC.

V and J are TRBV5-4 and TRBJ1-1; D gene uncertain. The CDR3 has 15 residues. V lost 0 bases and J 1 base, leaving 10 bases between the germline ends. Germline V gives CDR1 SGHNT, CDR2 YYREEE (reference sequence). The chain's CDR3 is CASSLAGWPNTEAFF. The CDR3 nucleotides read TGTGCCAGCAGCTTGGCCGGGTGGCCGAACACTGAAGCTTTCTTT.

This clone was observed a single time. The genes are TRBV5-1 and TRBJ2-3; D is undetermined. Deletions cut 1 base from V and 2 bases from J, with 8 bases between. Looked up from germline, CDR1 is SGHRS and CDR2 is YFSETQ. The CDR3 covers 14 residues. CDR3 protein: CASSLSQNTDTQYF. Written as DNA, the CDR3 is TGCGCCAGCAGCTTGTCACAGAACACAGATACGCAGTATTTT.

The CDR3 protein is CASTQGTNYGYTF. CDR3 nucleotide sequence: TGTGCCAGCACCCAGGGGACTAACTATGGCTACACCTTC. V gene TRBV6-1 combines with J gene TRBJ1-2; D possibly corresponds to TRBD1 (6 bases). The V end lost 7 bases, the J end lost 0 bases, and 9 bases lay between the germline ends. Germline loops: CDR1 MNHNS, CDR2 SASEGT. This CDR3 has 13 amino acids.